This T cell receptor beta chain was found in a study of identical twins. Study results and caveats: The study found excess low generation probability among twin-shared out-of-frame alpha sequences. Out-of-frame beta chain sequences displayed weaker excess sharing between twins. Models came in too low on out-of-frame TCR alpha sharing in monozygotic twins. Insertions ran lower in abundant cord blood beta clonotypes, though not in memory repertoires.

Each CDR3 protein is one row after TCRdb ran MiXCR on the 5' RACE reads. Of about 100,000 distinct CDR3 sequences in the sample, 5.5% to 7% are singletons; the top ten hold around 12%. The length of the CDR3 is 18 residues. Trimming removed 4 bases at V and 10 bases at J, with 29 bases between. Per germline, CDR1 MNHNY and CDR2 SVGAGI (reference sequence). Many counts were recorded for this clonotype. Its antigen is still unknown. The chain combines TRBV6-6 with TRBJ2-1, with D perhaps TRBD2 (6 bases). The clonotype comes from a woman between 45 and 60 years old in good health. Sequencing was performed on memory T cells sorted from blood. CDR3 sequence reads: CASSFGQKLARSYMEQFF. The CDR3 bases are TGTGCCAGCAGTTTCGGCCAGAAACTAGCTCGGAGCTACATGGAGCAGTTCTTC.